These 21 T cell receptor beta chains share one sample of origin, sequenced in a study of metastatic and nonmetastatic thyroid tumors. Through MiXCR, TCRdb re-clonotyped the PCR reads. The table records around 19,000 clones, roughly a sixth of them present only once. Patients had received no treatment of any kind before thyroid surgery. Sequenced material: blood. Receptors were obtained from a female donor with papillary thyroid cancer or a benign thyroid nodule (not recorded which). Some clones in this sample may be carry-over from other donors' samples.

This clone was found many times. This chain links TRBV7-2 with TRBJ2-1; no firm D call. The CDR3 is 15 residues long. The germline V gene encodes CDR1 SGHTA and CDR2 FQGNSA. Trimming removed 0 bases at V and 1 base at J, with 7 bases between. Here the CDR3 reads CASSLAKASYNEQFF. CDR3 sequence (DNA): TGTGCCAGCAGCTTAGCCAAAGCTTCCTACAATGAGCAGTTCTTC.

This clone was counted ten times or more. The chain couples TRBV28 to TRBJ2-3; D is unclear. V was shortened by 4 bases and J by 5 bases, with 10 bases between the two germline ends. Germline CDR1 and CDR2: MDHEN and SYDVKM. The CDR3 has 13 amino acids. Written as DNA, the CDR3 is TGTGCCAGCAGTTGGCTGAACGAAGATACGCAGTATTTT. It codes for CASSWLNEDTQYF.

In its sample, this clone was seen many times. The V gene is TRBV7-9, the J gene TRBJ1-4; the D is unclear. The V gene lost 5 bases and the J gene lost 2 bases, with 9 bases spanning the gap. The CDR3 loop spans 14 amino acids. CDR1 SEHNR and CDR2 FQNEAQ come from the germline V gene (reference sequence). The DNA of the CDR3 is TGTGCCAGCAGCCCGACCGGTACTAATGAAAAACTGTTTTTT. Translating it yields CASSPTGTNEKLFF.

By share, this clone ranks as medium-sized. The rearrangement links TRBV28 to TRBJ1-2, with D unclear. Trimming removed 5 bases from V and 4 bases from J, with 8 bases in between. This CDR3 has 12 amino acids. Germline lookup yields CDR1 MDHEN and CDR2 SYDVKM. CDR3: CASSPSGYGYTF. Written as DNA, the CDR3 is TGTGCCAGCAGTCCGAGCGGCTATGGCTACACCTTC.

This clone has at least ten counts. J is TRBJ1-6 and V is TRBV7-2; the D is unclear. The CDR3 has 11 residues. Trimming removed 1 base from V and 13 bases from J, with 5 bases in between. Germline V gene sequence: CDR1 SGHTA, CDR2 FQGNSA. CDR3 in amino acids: CASSLGGPLHF. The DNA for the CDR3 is TGTGCCAGCAGCTTAGGGGGTCCCCTCCACTTT. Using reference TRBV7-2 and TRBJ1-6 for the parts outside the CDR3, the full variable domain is GAGVSQSPSNKVTEKGKDVELRCDPISGHTALYWYRQSLGQGLEFLIYFQGNSAPDKSGLPSDRFSAERTGGSVSTLTIQRTQQEDSAVYLCASSLGGPLHFGNGTRLTVT.

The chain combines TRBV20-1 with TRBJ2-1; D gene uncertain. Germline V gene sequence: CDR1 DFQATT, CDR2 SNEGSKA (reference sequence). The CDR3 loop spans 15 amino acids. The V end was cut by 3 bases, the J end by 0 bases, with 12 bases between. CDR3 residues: CSASPTWSSYNEQFF. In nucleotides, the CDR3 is TGCAGTGCTAGTCCGACTTGGAGCTCCTACAATGAGCAGTTCTTC.

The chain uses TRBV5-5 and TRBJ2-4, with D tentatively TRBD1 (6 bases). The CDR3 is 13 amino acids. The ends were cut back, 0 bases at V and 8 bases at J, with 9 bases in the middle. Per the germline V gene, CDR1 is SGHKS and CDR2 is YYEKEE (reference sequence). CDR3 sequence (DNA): TGTGCCAGCAGCTTGGACAGGGAAGACATTCAGTACTTC. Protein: CASSLDREDIQYF.

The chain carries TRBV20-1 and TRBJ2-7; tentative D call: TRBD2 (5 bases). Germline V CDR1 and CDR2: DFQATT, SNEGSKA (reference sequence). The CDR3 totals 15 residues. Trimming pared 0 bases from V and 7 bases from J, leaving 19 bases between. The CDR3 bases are TGCAGTGCTAGAGATGGGTCTAGTGACTATGAGGAGCAGTACTTC. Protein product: CSARDGSSDYEEQYF.

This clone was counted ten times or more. Here the CDR3 DNA reads TGTGCCAGCAGCCAGAGGACAGGGCAGCAGTACTTC. Protein product: CASSQRTGQQYF. This chain uses TRBV6-1 with TRBJ2-7, with TRBD1 identical over 8 bases. The CDR3 spans 12 residues. Trimming removed 6 bases from V and 8 bases from J; junction bases left unmatched: 6. CDR1 and CDR2 from the germline V gene are MNHNS and SASEGT.

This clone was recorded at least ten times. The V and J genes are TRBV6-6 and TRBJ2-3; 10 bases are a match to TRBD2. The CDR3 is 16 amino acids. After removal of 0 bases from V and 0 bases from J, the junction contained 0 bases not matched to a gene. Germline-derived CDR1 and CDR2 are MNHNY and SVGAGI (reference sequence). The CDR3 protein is CASSYSAGGSTDTQYF. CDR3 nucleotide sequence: TGTGCCAGCAGTTACTCAGCGGGAGGGAGCACAGATACGCAGTATTTT.

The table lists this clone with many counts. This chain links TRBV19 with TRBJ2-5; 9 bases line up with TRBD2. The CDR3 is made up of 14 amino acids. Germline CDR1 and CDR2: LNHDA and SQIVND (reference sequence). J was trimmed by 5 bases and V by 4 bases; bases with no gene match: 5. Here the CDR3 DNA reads TGTGCCAGTAGTACGCCGGGACTAGCTGAGACCCAGTACTTC. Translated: CASSTPGLAETQYF. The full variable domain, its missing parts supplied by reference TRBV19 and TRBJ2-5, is DGGITQSPKYLFRKEGQNVTLSCEQNLNHDAMYWYRQDPGQGLRLIYYSQIVNDFQKGDIAEGYSVSREKKESFPLTVTSAQKNPTAFYLCASSTPGLAETQYFGPGTRLLVL.

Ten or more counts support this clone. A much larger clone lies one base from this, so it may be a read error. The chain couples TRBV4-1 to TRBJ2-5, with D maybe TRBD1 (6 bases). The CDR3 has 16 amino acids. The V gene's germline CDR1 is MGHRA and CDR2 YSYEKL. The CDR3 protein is CASSIQQGRAQGTQYF. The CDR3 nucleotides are TGCGCCAGCAGCATCCAACAGGGCCGGGCTCAAGGGACCCAGTACTTC.

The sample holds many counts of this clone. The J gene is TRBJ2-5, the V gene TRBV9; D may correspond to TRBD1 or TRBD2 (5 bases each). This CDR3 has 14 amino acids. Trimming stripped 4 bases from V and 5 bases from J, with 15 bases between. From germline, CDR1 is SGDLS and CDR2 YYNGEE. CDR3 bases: TGTGCCAGCAGCAAAGGGACCCCCCGGGAGACCCAGTACTTC. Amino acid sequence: CASSKGTPRETQYF. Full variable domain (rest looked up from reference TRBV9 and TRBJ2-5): DSGVTQTPKHLITATGQRVTLRCSPRSGDLSVYWYQQSLDQGLQFLIQYYNGEERAKGNILERFSAQQFPDLHSELNLSSLELGDSALYFCASSKGTPRETQYFGPGTRLLVL.

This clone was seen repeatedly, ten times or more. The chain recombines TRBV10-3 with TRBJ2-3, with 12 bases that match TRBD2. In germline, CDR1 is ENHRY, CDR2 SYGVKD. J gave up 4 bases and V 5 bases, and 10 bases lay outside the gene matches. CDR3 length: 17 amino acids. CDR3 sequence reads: CAISLYGTSGPADTQYF. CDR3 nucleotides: TGTGCCATCAGTCTTTACGGGACTAGCGGGCCCGCAGATACGCAGTATTTT.

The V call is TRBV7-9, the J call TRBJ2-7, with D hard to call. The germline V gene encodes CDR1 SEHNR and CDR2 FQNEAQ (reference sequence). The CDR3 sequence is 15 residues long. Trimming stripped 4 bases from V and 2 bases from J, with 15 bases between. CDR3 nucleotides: TGTGCCAGCAGCTCAACTCACACAGAGACCTACGAGCAGTACTTC. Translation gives CASSSTHTETYEQYF.

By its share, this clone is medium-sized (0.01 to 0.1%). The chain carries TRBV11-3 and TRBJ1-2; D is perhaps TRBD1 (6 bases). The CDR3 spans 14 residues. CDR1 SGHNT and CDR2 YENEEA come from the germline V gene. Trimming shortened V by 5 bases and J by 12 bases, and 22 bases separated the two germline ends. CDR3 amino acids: CASSLTAGARFHTF. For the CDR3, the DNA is TGTGCCAGCAGCCTCACGGCGGGGGCCCGATTCCACACCTTC.

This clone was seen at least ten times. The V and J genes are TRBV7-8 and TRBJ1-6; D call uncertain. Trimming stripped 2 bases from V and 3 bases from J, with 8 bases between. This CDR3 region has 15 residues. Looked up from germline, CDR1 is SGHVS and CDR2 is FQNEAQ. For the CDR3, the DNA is TGTGCCAGCAGCTTAACACTTAACTATAATTCACCCCTCCACTTT. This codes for CASSLTLNYNSPLHF.

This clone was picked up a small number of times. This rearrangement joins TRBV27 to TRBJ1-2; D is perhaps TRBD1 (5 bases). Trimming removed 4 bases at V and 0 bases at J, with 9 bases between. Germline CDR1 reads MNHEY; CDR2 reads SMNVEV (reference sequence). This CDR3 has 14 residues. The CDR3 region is CASSSGYSNYGYTF. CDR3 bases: TGTGCCAGCAGTTCAGGGTACTCTAACTATGGCTACACCTTC.

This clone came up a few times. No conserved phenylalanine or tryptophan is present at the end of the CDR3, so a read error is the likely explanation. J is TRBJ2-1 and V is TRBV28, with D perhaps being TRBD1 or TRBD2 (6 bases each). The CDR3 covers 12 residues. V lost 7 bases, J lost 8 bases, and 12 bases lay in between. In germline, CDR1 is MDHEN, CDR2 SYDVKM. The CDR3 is CASKGGADEQFL. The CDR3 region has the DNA TGTGCCAGCAAGGGGGGCGCGGATGAGCAGTTCCTC.

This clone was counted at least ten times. In DNA, the CDR3 is TGTGCCAGCACCACTTGGGATACGCAGTATTTT. Its translation is CASTTWDTQYF. The chain recombines TRBV28 with TRBJ2-3; D is uncertain. The V end lost 7 bases, the J end lost 6 bases, and 8 bases lay between the germline ends. CDR3 size: 11 residues. Germline CDR1 MDHEN, CDR2 SYDVKM.

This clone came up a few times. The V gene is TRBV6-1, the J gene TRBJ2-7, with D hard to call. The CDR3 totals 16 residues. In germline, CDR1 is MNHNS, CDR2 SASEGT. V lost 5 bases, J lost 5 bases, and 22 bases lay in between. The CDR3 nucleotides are TGTGCCAGCAGTACGAGGAGAGTTGGCAGGATGGACGAGCAGTACTTC. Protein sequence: CASSTRRVGRMDEQYF.